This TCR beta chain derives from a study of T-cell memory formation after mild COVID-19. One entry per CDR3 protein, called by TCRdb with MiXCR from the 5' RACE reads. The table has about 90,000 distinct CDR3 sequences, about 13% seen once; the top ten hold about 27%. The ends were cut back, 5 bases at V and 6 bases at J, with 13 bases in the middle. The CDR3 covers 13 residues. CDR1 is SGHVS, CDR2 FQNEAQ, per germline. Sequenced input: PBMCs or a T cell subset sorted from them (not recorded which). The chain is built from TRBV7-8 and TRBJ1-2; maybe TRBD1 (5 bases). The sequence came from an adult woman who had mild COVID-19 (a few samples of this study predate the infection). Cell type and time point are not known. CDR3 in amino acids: CASSPTAGNGYTF. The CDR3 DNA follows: TGTGCCAGCAGCCCGACGGCAGGGAATGGCTACACCTTC. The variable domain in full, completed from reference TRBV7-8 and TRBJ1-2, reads GAGVSQSPRYKVAKRGQDVALRCDPISGHVSLFWYQQALGQGPEFLTYFQNEAQLDKSGLPSDRFFAERPEGSVSTLKIQRTQQEDSAVYLCASSPTAGNGYTFGSGTRLTVV.